These 2 T cell receptor beta chains were all obtained from the same sample, sequenced in a study of T cell responses to AZD1222 COVID-19 vaccine. Using immunoSEQ multiplex PCR, the repertoire was profiled, and TCRdb retains in-frame clones only, with some absent. The sample shows around 110,000 clones, just under 95% of them seen only once. Sequenced material: peripheral blood, taken on day 0 of AZD1222 vaccination. The receptors shown here come from an adult in good health.

The chain combines TRBV3-1 (or the pseudogene TRBV3-2) with TRBJ2-7, with D perhaps TRBD1 or TRBD2 (5 bases each). The ends were cut back, 1 base at V and 3 bases at J, with 10 bases in the middle. Germline CDR1 LGHDT, CDR2 YNNKEL (reference sequence). CDR3 length: 14 residues. The CDR3, as DNA: TGTGCCAGCAGCCAAGCAGGGAGCAACTACGAGCAGTACTTC. This translates into CASSQAGSNYEQYF.

The CDR3 protein is CASTDRGGTDTQYF. CDR3 nucleotide sequence: TGTGCCAGCACAGACAGGGGAGGCACAGATACGCAGTATTTT. The chain couples TRBV27 to TRBJ2-3; 8 positions agree with TRBD1. There are 14 residues in the CDR3. Trimming cost V 7 bases and J 1 base; bases outside gene matches: 4. The germline gives CDR1 MNHEY, CDR2 SMNVEV (reference sequence).